A single T cell receptor beta chain is shown here with its context. This clonotype showed up just a few times. Its antigen is unknown. There are no base qualities to consult, and no much larger clone falls within one base. The 39 donors, aged 6 to 90 years, were systemically healthy Caucasian individuals from Russia. Each donor gave approximately 9.3 milliliters of peripheral blood, collected into EDTA-treated Vacutainer tubes. Ficoll-Paque density-gradient centrifugation was used to isolate PBMCs, with at least 6.5 million per sample. Trizol reagent was used to extract total RNA from the PBMCs, yielding at least 5 micrograms per sample. The percentages of naive CD45RAhigh/CD27high T cells were determined by flow cytometry on a PBMC aliquot from every donor. This record comes from a study of blood T cells in healthy people across ages (dated by TCRdb to between 2015 and 2016). Turning to the overall study: In model experiments, template switching captured about one uniquely barcoded TCR beta cDNA molecule for every two T cells. Age-related changes in TCR beta repertoire diversity were measured in the study by deep sequencing normalized with unique cDNA molecular identifiers. Donors of different ages were randomly distributed across sequencing lanes to avoid experimental bias. Two additional independent replicas of 1 million unique cDNA reads from the same blood draw were analyzed for two donors (one aged 18 to 30 and one aged 80 or older). The donors were divided into four age groups: young (average approximately 17 years), middle-aged (approximately 39), aged (about 62) and long-lived (about 79).

Libraries were prepared through 5' RACE. Data came from an Illumina HiSeq 2500. A second PCR of about 7 to 12 cycles was run with a J-beta primer mix and a sample-barcoded 5' primer. A unique molecular identifier was introduced onto each TCR beta cDNA molecule by a template-switch 5' adaptor carrying 12 random nucleotides. At least 2.5 million CDR3-containing paired-end reads were obtained from each sample. First-strand cDNA was synthesized from all RNA with the Mint cDNA synthesis kit, primed by a TRBC-specific oligonucleotide. All cDNA was treated with uracil-DNA glycosylase and then went through a first 18-cycle PCR with the universal primers M1SS and BC2_uni_R. The paper's processing steps were these. For normalization, 1 million high-quality reads were randomly selected from each sample, with every read carrying a distinct molecular identifier. Reads sharing molecular identifiers were discarded rather than binned into consensus sequences. CDR3 identification, clonotype clustering and error correction used MiTCR with a Q25 quality threshold and the strictest error-elimination algorithm. Lower-bound total TCR beta diversity was estimated with a nonparametric unseen species model using Euler transformation. TCRdb itself trimmed the public reads at Q25 with fastp, ran MiXCR and retained productive beta chains. Each entry is one CDR3 protein sequence, shown with its most common DNA and genes. These V and J calls derive from TCRdb rather than the authors' analysis. The table for this sample lists about 750,000 distinct CDR3 sequences; roughly 53% of them were counted only once. Around 40% of the sample lies in the top ten.

What the authors observed across the whole study: A strong correlation was found between observed TCR beta diversity and the percentage of naive T cells measured by flow cytometry. Estimates of total diversity based on one million sequenced T cells were considered lower bounds and underestimates. Because donor CMV infection status was unknown, age-related changes in expanded clonotypes were potentially confounded. Compared with the aged group, more naive CD4+ T cells, fewer expanded clones and increased TCR diversity were shown by the long-lived group, suggesting age selection. Observed TCR beta diversity per million T cells fell roughly linearly with age, and a significant reduction was already apparent by age around 40. Since profiling was done on bulk unsorted PBMCs, naive and antigen-experienced compartments could not be conclusively compared.

The V and J ends are trimmed by 6 bases and 5 bases, leaving 23 bases between them. The CDR3 has 16 amino acids, counting the end cysteine and phenylalanine. Just the 48-base CDR3 DNA is kept, in frame starting at base 1. The TCR originated in an elderly man in good health. The sample consisted of blood. Rearrangement joined TRBV12-3 or TRBV12-4 to TRBJ2-7, with TRBD2 perhaps the D gene, on 6 matching bases. The sequence in DNA is TGTGCCAGCAGCCCCGAGTTGCCTAGCGAGATTGACGAGCAGTACTTC. Its coded protein is CASSPELPSEIDEQYF.